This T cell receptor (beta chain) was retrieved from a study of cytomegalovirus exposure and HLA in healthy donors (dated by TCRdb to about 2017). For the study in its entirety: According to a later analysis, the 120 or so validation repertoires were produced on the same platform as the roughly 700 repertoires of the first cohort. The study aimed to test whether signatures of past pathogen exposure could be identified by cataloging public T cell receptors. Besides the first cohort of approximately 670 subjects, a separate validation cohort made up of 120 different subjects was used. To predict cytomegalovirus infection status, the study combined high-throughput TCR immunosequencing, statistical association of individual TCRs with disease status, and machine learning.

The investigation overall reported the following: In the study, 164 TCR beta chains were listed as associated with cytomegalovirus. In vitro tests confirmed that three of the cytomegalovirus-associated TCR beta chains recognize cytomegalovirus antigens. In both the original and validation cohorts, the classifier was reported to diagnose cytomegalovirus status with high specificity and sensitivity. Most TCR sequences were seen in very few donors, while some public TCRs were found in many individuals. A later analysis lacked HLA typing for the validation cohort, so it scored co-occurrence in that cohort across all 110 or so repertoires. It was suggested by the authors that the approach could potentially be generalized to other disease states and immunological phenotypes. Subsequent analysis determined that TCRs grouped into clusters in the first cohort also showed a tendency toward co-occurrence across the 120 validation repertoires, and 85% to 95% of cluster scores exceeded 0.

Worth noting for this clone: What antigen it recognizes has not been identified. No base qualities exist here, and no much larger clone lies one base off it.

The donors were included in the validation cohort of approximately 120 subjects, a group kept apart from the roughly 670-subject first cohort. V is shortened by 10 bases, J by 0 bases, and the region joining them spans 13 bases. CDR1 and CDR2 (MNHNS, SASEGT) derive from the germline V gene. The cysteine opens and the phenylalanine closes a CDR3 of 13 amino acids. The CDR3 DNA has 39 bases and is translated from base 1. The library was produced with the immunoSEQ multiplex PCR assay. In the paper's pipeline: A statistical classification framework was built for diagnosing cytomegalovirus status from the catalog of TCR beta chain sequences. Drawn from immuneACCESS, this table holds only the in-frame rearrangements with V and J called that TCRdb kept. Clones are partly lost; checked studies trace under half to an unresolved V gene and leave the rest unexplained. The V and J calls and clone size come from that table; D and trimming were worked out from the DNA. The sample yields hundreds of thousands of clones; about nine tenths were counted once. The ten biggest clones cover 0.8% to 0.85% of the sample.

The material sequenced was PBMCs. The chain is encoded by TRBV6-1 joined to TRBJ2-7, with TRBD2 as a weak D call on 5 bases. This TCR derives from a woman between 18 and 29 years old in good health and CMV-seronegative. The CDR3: CATIDGISYEQYF. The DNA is TGTGCCACCATCGACGGGATCTCCTACGAGCAGTACTTC.